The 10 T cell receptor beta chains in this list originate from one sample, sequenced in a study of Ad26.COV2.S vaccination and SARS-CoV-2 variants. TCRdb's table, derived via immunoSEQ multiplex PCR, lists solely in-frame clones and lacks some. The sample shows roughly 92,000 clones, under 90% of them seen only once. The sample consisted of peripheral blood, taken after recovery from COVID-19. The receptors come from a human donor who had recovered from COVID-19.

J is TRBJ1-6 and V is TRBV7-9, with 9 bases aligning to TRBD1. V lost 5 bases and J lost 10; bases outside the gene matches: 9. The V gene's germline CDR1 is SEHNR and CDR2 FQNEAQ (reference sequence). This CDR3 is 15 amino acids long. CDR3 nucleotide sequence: TGTGCCAGCAGCCCCCGGGACAGGGATTACTCACCCCTCCACTTT. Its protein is CASSPRDRDYSPLHF. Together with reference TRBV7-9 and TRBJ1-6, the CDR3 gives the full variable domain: DTGVSQNPRHKITKRGQNVTFRCDPISEHNRLYWYRQTLGQGPEFLTYFQNEAQLEKSRLLSDRFSAERPKGSFSTLEIQRTEQGDSAMYLCASSPRDRDYSPLHFGNGTRLTVT.

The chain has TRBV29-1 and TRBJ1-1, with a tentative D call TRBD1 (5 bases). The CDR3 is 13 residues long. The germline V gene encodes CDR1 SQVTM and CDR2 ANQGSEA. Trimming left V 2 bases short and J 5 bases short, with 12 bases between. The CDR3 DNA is TGCAGCGTTGAAAGGGGTTGGGGGACTGAAGCTTTCTTT. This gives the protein CSVERGWGTEAFF.

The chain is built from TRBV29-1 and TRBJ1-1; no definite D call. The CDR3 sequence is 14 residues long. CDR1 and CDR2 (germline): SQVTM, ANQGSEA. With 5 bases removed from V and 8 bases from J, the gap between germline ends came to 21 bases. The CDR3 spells CSVHHANTWEEAFF. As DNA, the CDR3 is TGCAGCGTTCACCATGCCAACACCTGGGAAGAAGCTTTCTTT.

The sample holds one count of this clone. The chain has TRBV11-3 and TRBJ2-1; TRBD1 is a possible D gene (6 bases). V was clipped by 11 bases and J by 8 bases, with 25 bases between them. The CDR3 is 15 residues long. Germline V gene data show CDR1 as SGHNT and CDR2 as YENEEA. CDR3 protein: CAVGPGDKRHDEQFF. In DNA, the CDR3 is TGTGCCGTTGGACCCGGGGACAAGAGGCACGATGAGCAGTTCTTC.

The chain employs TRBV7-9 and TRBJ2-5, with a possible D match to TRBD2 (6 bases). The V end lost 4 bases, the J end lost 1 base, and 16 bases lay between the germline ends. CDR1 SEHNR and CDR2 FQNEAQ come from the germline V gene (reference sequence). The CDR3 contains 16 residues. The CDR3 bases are TGTGCCAGCAGCTCCAGGCATAGCGGCGCCCAAGAGACCCAGTACTTC. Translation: CASSSRHSGAQETQYF.

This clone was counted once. In nucleotides, the CDR3 is TGTGCCAGCAGCGTAGCAATAGGGCTGGACACTGAAGCTTTCTTT. Translation gives CASSVAIGLDTEAFF. The chain employs TRBV9 and TRBJ1-1; the D is unclear. The CDR3 length is 15 residues. The germline V gene has CDR1 SGDLS and CDR2 YYNGEE. Trimming removed 0 bases at V and 3 bases at J, with 12 bases between.

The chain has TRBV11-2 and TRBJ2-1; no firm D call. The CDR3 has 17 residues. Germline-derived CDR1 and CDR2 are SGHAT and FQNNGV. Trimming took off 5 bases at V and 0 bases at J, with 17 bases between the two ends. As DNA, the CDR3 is TGTGCCAGCAGCCCAACCGGTAGCCCGAGCTCCTACAATGAGCAGTTCTTC. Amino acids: CASSPTGSPSSYNEQFF.

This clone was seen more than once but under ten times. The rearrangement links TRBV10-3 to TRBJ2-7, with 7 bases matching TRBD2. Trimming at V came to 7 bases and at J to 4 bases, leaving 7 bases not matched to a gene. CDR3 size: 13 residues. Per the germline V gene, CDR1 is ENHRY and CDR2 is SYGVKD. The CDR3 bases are TGTGCCATCAACCCGGGGGAGGGATACGAGCAGTACTTC. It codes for CAINPGEGYEQYF.

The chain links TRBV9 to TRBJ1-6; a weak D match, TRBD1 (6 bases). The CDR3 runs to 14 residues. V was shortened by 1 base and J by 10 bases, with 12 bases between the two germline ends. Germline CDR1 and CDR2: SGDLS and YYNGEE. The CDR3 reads CASSVRGGDSPLHF. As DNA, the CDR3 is TGTGCCAGCAGCGTAAGGGGGGGGGACTCACCCCTCCACTTT.

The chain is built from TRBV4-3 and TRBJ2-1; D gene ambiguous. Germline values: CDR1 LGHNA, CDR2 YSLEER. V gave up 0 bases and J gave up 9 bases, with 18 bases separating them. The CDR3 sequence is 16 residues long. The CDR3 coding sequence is TGCGCCAGCAGCCAAGATATCCGCGCTGGAGAGGTTGAGCAGTTCTTC. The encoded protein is CASSQDIRAGEVEQFF.